These T cell receptor beta chains were read from a single sample in a study of identical twins. TCRdb re-called the 5' RACE reads with MiXCR, one entry per CDR3 protein. The sample shows a few hundred thousand distinct CDR3 sequences, around 9.7% of them seen only once. The source material was naive T cells sorted from blood. The receptors originated from a woman between 50 and 59 years old in good health. Both conserved end residues are part of each CDR3. The D gene is left open where the match is weak. Where a row states a size, it is once, few, many or the class of an expanded clone; other rows omit it.

d_gene: -; j_gene: TRBJ2-5; abundance: -; v_gene: TRBV12-3/TRBV12-4; CDR3aa: CASSFGRLGFQETQYF; CDR3nt: TGTGCCAGCAGTTTCGGTCGGTTAGGGTTCCAAGAGACCCAGTACTTC
d_gene: -; j_gene: TRBJ2-1; abundance: many; v_gene: TRBV5-1; CDR3aa: CASSGALNSYNEQFF; CDR3nt: TGCGCCAGCAGCGGGGCACTAAACTCCTACAATGAGCAGTTCTTC
d_gene: -; j_gene: TRBJ2-7; abundance: -; v_gene: TRBV28; CDR3aa: CASNSRNSYEQYF; CDR3nt: TGTGCCAGCAATTCCAGGAACTCCTACGAGCAGTACTTC
d_gene: TRBD2; j_gene: TRBJ2-1; abundance: -; v_gene: TRBV27; CDR3aa: CASSILRTSGSHEQFF; CDR3nt: TGTGCCAGCAGTATACTACGGACTAGCGGGAGTCATGAGCAGTTCTTC
d_gene: TRBD2; j_gene: TRBJ2-1; abundance: -; v_gene: TRBV6-6; CDR3aa: CASIRTSLRDEQFF; CDR3nt: TGTGCCAGCATAAGGACTAGCTTAAGAGATGAGCAGTTCTTC
d_gene: -; j_gene: TRBJ2-1; abundance: many; v_gene: TRBV12-3/TRBV12-4; CDR3aa: CASSMARRNEQFF; CDR3nt: TGTGCCAGCAGCATGGCGCGGAGGAATGAGCAGTTCTTC
d_gene: TRBD1; j_gene: TRBJ2-1; abundance: many; v_gene: TRBV28; CDR3aa: CASTIGTGNEQFF; CDR3nt: TGTGCCAGCACCATAGGGACAGGCAATGAGCAGTTCTTC
d_gene: -; j_gene: TRBJ2-5; abundance: many; v_gene: TRBV4-1; CDR3aa: CASSQAGETQYF; CDR3nt: TGCGCCAGCAGCCAAGCCGGGGAGACCCAGTACTTC
d_gene: -; j_gene: TRBJ2-2; abundance: few; v_gene: TRBV29-1; CDR3aa: CSAKGRQKGPGELFF; CDR3nt: TGCAGCGCCAAGGGTCGGCAGAAGGGTCCCGGGGAGCTGTTTTTT
d_gene: -; j_gene: TRBJ2-1; abundance: many; v_gene: TRBV12-3/TRBV12-4; CDR3aa: CASTGLNNEQFF; CDR3nt: TGTGCCAGCACTGGCCTGAACAATGAGCAGTTCTTC
d_gene: TRBD1; j_gene: TRBJ2-5; abundance: few; v_gene: TRBV4-1; CDR3aa: CASSLGTGGAETQYF; CDR3nt: TGCGCCAGCAGCCTTGGGACAGGGGGCGCGGAGACCCAGTACTTC
d_gene: -; j_gene: TRBJ1-1; abundance: few; v_gene: TRBV11-2; CDR3aa: CASSLEIVGSTEAFF; CDR3nt: TGTGCCAGCAGCTTAGAGATTGTGGGGAGCACTGAAGCTTTCTTT
d_gene: -; j_gene: TRBJ2-2; abundance: many; v_gene: TRBV29-1; CDR3aa: CSVSPSGPNTGELFF; CDR3nt: TGCAGCGTTTCCCCAAGCGGACCGAACACCGGGGAGCTGTTTTTT
d_gene: -; j_gene: TRBJ2-5; abundance: few; v_gene: TRBV6-5; CDR3aa: CASSSSRTQYF; CDR3nt: TGTGCCAGCAGTTCTTCCAGGACCCAGTACTTC
d_gene: -; j_gene: TRBJ1-3; abundance: -; v_gene: TRBV6-6; CDR3aa: CASSYGLGSAGNTIYF; CDR3nt: TGTGCCAGCAGTTACGGGCTGGGCTCGGCTGGAAACACCATATATTTT
d_gene: -; j_gene: TRBJ1-6; abundance: few; v_gene: TRBV10-3; CDR3aa: CAISERVSPLHF; CDR3nt: TGTGCCATCAGTGAGAGGGTTTCACCCCTCCACTTT
d_gene: TRBD1; j_gene: TRBJ1-5; abundance: many; v_gene: TRBV13; CDR3aa: CASSLSGTGGNQPQHF; CDR3nt: TGTGCCAGCAGCCTTTCCGGGACAGGGGGCAATCAGCCCCAGCATTTT
d_gene: -; j_gene: TRBJ2-3; abundance: many; v_gene: TRBV24-1; CDR3aa: CATGRTDTQYF; CDR3nt: TGTGCCACCGGGAGGACAGATACGCAGTATTTT
d_gene: -; j_gene: TRBJ2-2; abundance: -; v_gene: TRBV6-1; CDR3aa: CASSTLAGWGGELFF; CDR3nt: TGTGCCAGCAGCACCCTGGCAGGGTGGGGCGGGGAGCTGTTTTTT
d_gene: TRBD1; j_gene: TRBJ1-4; abundance: -; v_gene: TRBV5-1; CDR3aa: CASSLGQGKRGNEKLFF; CDR3nt: TGCGCCAGCAGCTTGGGACAGGGAAAACGGGGTAATGAAAAACTGTTTTTT
d_gene: -; j_gene: TRBJ2-7; abundance: few; v_gene: TRBV12-3/TRBV12-4; CDR3aa: CASRFGPRYEQYF; CDR3nt: TGTGCCAGCAGATTCGGGCCTCGCTACGAGCAGTACTTC
d_gene: -; j_gene: TRBJ1-4; abundance: many; v_gene: TRBV6-5; CDR3aa: CASSYSTGRINEKLFF; CDR3nt: TGTGCCAGCAGTTATTCGACGGGACGGATTAATGAAAAACTGTTTTTT
d_gene: -; j_gene: TRBJ2-1; abundance: -; v_gene: TRBV4-2; CDR3aa: CASSQSRGIGEQFF; CDR3nt: TGTGCCAGCAGCCAATCTCGGGGTATCGGGGAGCAGTTCTTC
d_gene: -; j_gene: TRBJ2-1; abundance: few; v_gene: TRBV27; CDR3aa: CASSLSVQIWGHEQFF; CDR3nt: TGTGCCAGCAGTTTATCGGTCCAGATTTGGGGGCATGAGCAGTTCTTC
d_gene: -; j_gene: TRBJ2-5; abundance: -; v_gene: TRBV19; CDR3aa: CASSPRTFQETQYF; CDR3nt: TGTGCCAGTAGCCCCCGGACTTTCCAAGAGACCCAGTACTTC
d_gene: -; j_gene: TRBJ2-5; abundance: -; v_gene: TRBV21-1; CDR3aa: CASSKGARESSLEREDLTQYF; CDR3nt: TGTGCCAGCAGCAAAGGGGCTAGGGAGAGCAGCTTGGAGCGGGAGGATCTGACCCAGTACTTC
d_gene: -; j_gene: TRBJ1-2; abundance: many; v_gene: TRBV6-1; CDR3aa: CASSEARSFPYGYTF; CDR3nt: TGTGCCAGCAGTGAAGCCAGGTCATTTCCCTATGGCTACACCTTC
d_gene: -; j_gene: TRBJ2-3; abundance: few; v_gene: TRBV15; CDR3aa: CATSSGVTDTQYF; CDR3nt: TGTGCCACCAGCAGCGGGGTCACAGATACGCAGTATTTT
d_gene: -; j_gene: TRBJ1-2; abundance: few; v_gene: TRBV21-1; CDR3aa: CASSSPDRLNGYTF; CDR3nt: TGTGCCAGCAGCAGCCCCGACAGGCTCAATGGCTACACCTTC
d_gene: TRBD2; j_gene: TRBJ2-2; abundance: many; v_gene: TRBV12-3/TRBV12-4; CDR3aa: CAWGWTSGMGELFF; CDR3nt: TGTGCCTGGGGGTGGACTAGCGGGATGGGGGAGCTGTTTTTT
d_gene: -; j_gene: TRBJ2-5; abundance: -; v_gene: TRBV7-9; CDR3aa: CASSPHLRTQYF; CDR3nt: TGTGCCAGCAGCCCCCATTTAAGGACCCAGTACTTC
d_gene: -; j_gene: TRBJ2-1; abundance: few; v_gene: TRBV6-6; CDR3aa: CASSYAPRGANEQFF; CDR3nt: TGTGCCAGCAGTTACGCCCCTAGGGGAGCCAATGAGCAGTTCTTC
d_gene: TRBD1; j_gene: TRBJ2-5; abundance: -; v_gene: TRBV24-1; CDR3aa: CATSDLETGHETQYF; CDR3nt: TGTGCCACCAGTGATTTGGAGACAGGGCATGAGACCCAGTACTTC
d_gene: -; j_gene: TRBJ2-3; abundance: many; v_gene: TRBV11-2; CDR3aa: CASILGDTQYF; CDR3nt: TGTGCCAGCATACTTGGGGATACGCAGTATTTT
d_gene: -; j_gene: TRBJ2-2; abundance: -; v_gene: TRBV12-5; CDR3aa: CASGPTGIKLTGELFF; CDR3nt: TGTGCTAGTGGCCCCACAGGGATTAAGCTCACCGGGGAGCTGTTTTTT
d_gene: TRBD1; j_gene: TRBJ1-5; abundance: -; v_gene: TRBV7-9; CDR3aa: CASGIYGQGEGQPQHF; CDR3nt: TGTGCCAGCGGGATTTACGGACAGGGAGAAGGTCAGCCCCAGCATTTT
d_gene: TRBD1; j_gene: TRBJ1-3; abundance: -; v_gene: TRBV30; CDR3aa: CAWNGDSSNSGNTIYF; CDR3nt: TGTGCCTGGAATGGGGACAGCTCTAACTCTGGAAACACCATATATTTT
d_gene: -; j_gene: TRBJ2-1; abundance: -; v_gene: TRBV6-4; CDR3aa: CASSQEWAYLNEQFF; CDR3nt: TGTGCCAGCAGTCAGGAATGGGCTTATCTAAATGAGCAGTTCTTC
d_gene: -; j_gene: TRBJ2-2; abundance: -; v_gene: TRBV5-1; CDR3aa: CASSIQGGELFF; CDR3nt: TGCGCCAGCAGTATCCAAGGCGGGGAGCTGTTTTTT
d_gene: -; j_gene: TRBJ1-3; abundance: many; v_gene: TRBV11-2; CDR3aa: CASSLERTNSGNTIYF; CDR3nt: TGTGCCAGCAGCTTAGAGAGGACAAACTCTGGAAACACCATATATTTT
d_gene: -; j_gene: TRBJ2-5; abundance: -; v_gene: TRBV18; CDR3aa: CASSPLGPEATQYF; CDR3nt: TGTGCCAGCTCACCACTCGGGCCGGAGGCGACCCAGTACTTC
d_gene: TRBD2; j_gene: TRBJ2-1; abundance: few; v_gene: TRBV5-1; CDR3aa: CASLLAVRYNEQFF; CDR3nt: TGCGCCAGCCTACTAGCGGTCAGATACAATGAGCAGTTCTTC
d_gene: -; j_gene: TRBJ2-7; abundance: many; v_gene: TRBV2; CDR3aa: CASRQGQRVEQYF; CDR3nt: TGTGCCAGCAGGCAGGGACAGCGGGTCGAGCAGTACTTC
d_gene: -; j_gene: TRBJ2-3; abundance: -; v_gene: TRBV5-1; CDR3aa: CASSLVGKGATSTDTQYF; CDR3nt: TGCGCCAGCAGCTTGGTCGGGAAAGGGGCGACTAGCACAGATACGCAGTATTTT
d_gene: -; j_gene: TRBJ1-1; abundance: -; v_gene: TRBV12-3/TRBV12-4; CDR3aa: CASSFSSGAFF; CDR3nt: TGTGCCAGCAGTTTTTCCAGTGGAGCTTTCTTT
d_gene: -; j_gene: TRBJ1-5; abundance: many; v_gene: TRBV11-2; CDR3aa: CASSAGQFQPQHF; CDR3nt: TGTGCCAGCAGCGCCGGACAGTTTCAGCCCCAGCATTTT
d_gene: TRBD2; j_gene: TRBJ2-5; abundance: many; v_gene: TRBV13; CDR3aa: CASSLGLAGRAETQYF; CDR3nt: TGTGCCAGCAGCTTAGGACTAGCGGGAAGGGCAGAGACCCAGTACTTC
d_gene: TRBD1; j_gene: TRBJ2-1; abundance: many; v_gene: TRBV12-3/TRBV12-4; CDR3aa: CASRSVGQGYYDEQFF; CDR3nt: TGTGCCAGCAGATCCGTCGGACAGGGCTATTATGATGAGCAGTTCTTC
d_gene: -; j_gene: TRBJ2-3; abundance: -; v_gene: TRBV12-3/TRBV12-4; CDR3aa: CASRADYNTDTQYF; CDR3nt: TGTGCCAGCCGGGCGGACTATAACACAGATACGCAGTATTTT
d_gene: -; j_gene: TRBJ2-3; abundance: many; v_gene: TRBV4-1; CDR3aa: CASSQDWAGSTDTQYF; CDR3nt: TGCGCCAGCAGCCAAGATTGGGCGGGAAGCACAGATACGCAGTATTTT
d_gene: -; j_gene: TRBJ2-1; abundance: -; v_gene: TRBV11-3; CDR3aa: CASSLDPFYNEQFF; CDR3nt: TGTGCCAGCAGCTTAGATCCCTTTTACAATGAGCAGTTCTTC
d_gene: TRBD2; j_gene: TRBJ2-2; abundance: many; v_gene: TRBV5-1; CDR3aa: CASRLAANTGELFF; CDR3nt: TGCGCCAGCAGACTAGCGGCGAACACCGGGGAGCTGTTTTTT
d_gene: TRBD2; j_gene: TRBJ2-2; abundance: few; v_gene: TRBV4-2; CDR3aa: CASSPPRRGLAMPGELFF; CDR3nt: TGTGCCAGCAGCCCCCCCCGGAGAGGACTAGCAATGCCCGGGGAGCTGTTTTTT
d_gene: -; j_gene: TRBJ1-1; abundance: -; v_gene: TRBV5-1; CDR3aa: CASSPSGTPNTEAFF; CDR3nt: TGCGCCAGCAGCCCCAGCGGGACACCGAACACTGAAGCTTTCTTT